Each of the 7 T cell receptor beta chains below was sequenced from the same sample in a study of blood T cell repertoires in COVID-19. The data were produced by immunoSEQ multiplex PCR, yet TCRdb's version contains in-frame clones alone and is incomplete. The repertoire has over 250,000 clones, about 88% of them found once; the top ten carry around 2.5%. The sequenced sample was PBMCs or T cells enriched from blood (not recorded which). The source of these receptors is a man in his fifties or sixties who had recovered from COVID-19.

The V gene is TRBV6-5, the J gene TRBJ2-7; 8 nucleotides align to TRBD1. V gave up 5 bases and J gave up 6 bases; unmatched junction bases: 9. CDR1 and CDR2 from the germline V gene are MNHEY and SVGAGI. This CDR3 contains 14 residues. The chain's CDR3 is CASSHQTTGGEQYF. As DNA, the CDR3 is TGTGCCAGCAGTCACCAAACCACAGGGGGCGAGCAGTACTTC.

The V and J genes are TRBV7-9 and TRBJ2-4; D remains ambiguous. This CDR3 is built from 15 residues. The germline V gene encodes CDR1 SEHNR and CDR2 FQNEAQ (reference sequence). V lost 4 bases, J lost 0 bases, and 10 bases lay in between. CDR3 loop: CASSSPLVAKNIQYF. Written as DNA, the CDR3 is TGTGCCAGCAGCTCCCCGCTAGTAGCCAAAAACATTCAGTACTTC.

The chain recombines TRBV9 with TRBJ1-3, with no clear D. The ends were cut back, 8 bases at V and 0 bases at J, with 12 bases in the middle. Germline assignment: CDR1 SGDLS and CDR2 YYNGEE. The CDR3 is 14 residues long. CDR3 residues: CASKAGNSGNTIYF. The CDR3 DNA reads TGTGCCAGTAAGGCGGGAAACTCTGGAAACACCATATATTTT.

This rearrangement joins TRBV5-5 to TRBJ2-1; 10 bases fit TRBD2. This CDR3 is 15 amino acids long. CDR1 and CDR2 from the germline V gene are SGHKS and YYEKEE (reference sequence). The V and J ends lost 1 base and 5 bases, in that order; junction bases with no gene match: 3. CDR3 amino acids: CASSLSSGRNNEQFF. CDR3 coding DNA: TGTGCCAGCAGCTTGAGTAGCGGGAGGAACAATGAGCAGTTCTTC.

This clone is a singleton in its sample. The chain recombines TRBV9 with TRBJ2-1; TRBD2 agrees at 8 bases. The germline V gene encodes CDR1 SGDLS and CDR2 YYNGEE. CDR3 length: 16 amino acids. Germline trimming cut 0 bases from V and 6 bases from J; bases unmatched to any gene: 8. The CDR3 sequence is CASSVARLAKPNEQFF. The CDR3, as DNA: TGTGCCAGCAGCGTAGCTAGACTAGCGAAACCCAATGAGCAGTTCTTC.

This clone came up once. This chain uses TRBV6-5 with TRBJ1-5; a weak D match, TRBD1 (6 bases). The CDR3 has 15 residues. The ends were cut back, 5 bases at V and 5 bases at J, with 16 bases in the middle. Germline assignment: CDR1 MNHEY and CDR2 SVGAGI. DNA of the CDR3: TGTGCCAGCAGTCCAATGGACAGCGCCTATCAGCCCCAGCATTTT. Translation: CASSPMDSAYQPQHF.

The CDR3 region is CASSPGQVTSPLHF. The CDR3 coding sequence is TGTGCCAGTAGCCCGGGACAGGTTACTTCACCCCTCCACTTT. The chain combines TRBV19 with TRBJ1-6; 8 bases map to TRBD1. The CDR3 covers 14 residues. The V segment lost 6 bases and the J segment 9 bases; nucleotides outside the gene matches: 7. Looked up from germline, CDR1 is LNHDA and CDR2 is SQIVND (reference sequence).